Listed below are T cell receptor beta chains from one sample, sequenced in a study of T-cell reconstitution after alpha-beta-depleted transplantation in children. TCRdb fed the PCR reads into MiXCR, producing one record per CDR3 protein. This table has 490,000 or so distinct CDR3 sequences, approximately 13% appearing once. The specimen comprised PBMCs from the stem cell graft donor, sampled from the stem cell graft. The source is a human donor who donated a stem cell graft to a child with combined immunodeficiency. Each CDR3 is given with its conserved first and last residue. The D gene is left open where the match is weak. Size values are once, few and many counts, or a class for expanded clones, and some rows have none.

size: few; J: TRBJ1-4; V: TRBV12-3/TRBV12-4; D: .; length: 13; DNA: TGTGCCAGCAGGTGGGACTTTGGCGAAAAACTGTTTTTT; CDR3: CASRWDFGEKLFF
size: many; J: TRBJ2-7; V: TRBV7-9; D: .; length: 13; DNA: TGTGCCAGCAGCAACCAATCGAACTACGAGCAGTACTTC; CDR3: CASSNQSNYEQYF
size: many; J: TRBJ2-3; V: TRBV12-3/TRBV12-4; D: TRBD1; length: 14; DNA: TGTGCCAGCAGTACCACAGGGGTCTCAGATACGCAGTATTTT; CDR3: CASSTTGVSDTQYF
size: many; J: TRBJ1-2; V: TRBV12-3/TRBV12-4; D: TRBD1; length: 13; DNA: TGTGCCAGCAGTTCAACAGGGGTCTATGGCTACACCTTC; CDR3: CASSSTGVYGYTF
size: many; J: TRBJ2-7; V: TRBV5-1; D: .; length: 15; DNA: TGCGCCAGCAGCCCCCTACCCGGGACAACCTACGAGCAGTACTTC; CDR3: CASSPLPGTTYEQYF
size: many; J: TRBJ2-2; V: TRBV5-1; D: .; length: 16; DNA: TGCGCCAGCAGCTTGGATCAGGACCTGAACACCGGGGAGCTGTTTTTT; CDR3: CASSLDQDLNTGELFF
size: few; J: TRBJ2-7; V: TRBV7-8; D: TRBD2; length: 14; DNA: TGTGCCAGCAGCTTATCAGAGACTAGCGGAATCTTGGACTTC; CDR3: CASSLSETSGILDF
size: many; J: TRBJ2-7; V: TRBV7-9; D: TRBD2; length: 15; DNA: TGTGCCAGCAGCTTTGGAGCGGGAGCTCCCTACGAGCAGTACTTC; CDR3: CASSFGAGAPYEQYF
size: few; J: TRBJ2-5; V: TRBV12-3/TRBV12-4; D: .; length: 14; DNA: TGTGCCAGCAGCCAGACAGGAATTCAAGAGACCCAGTACTTC; CDR3: CASSQTGIQETQYF
size: few; J: TRBJ2-1; V: TRBV28; D: .; length: 18; DNA: TGTGCCAGCAGTTTAGGCCCCACAGGGCTCAGATATTACAATGAGCAGTTCTTC; CDR3: CASSLGPTGLRYYNEQFF
size: many; J: TRBJ2-7; V: TRBV20-1; D: .; length: 11; DNA: TGCAGTGCTAGATGGGCAAGCGAGCAGTACTTC; CDR3: CSARWASEQYF
size: many; J: TRBJ2-7; V: TRBV28; D: .; length: 14; DNA: TGTGCCAGCAGTTTACATCCCCGAGGGGGCGAGCAGTACTTC; CDR3: CASSLHPRGGEQYF
size: .; J: TRBJ1-5; V: TRBV7-9; D: TRBD1; length: 15; DNA: TGTGCCAGCAGCACACAAGGACAGGGTGGCCAGCCCCAGCATTTT; CDR3: CASSTQGQGGQPQHF
size: many; J: TRBJ1-1; V: TRBV7-6; D: .; length: 15; DNA: TGTGCCAGCAGCTTAGTGGGGGGGAGGAACACTGAAGCTTTCTTT; CDR3: CASSLVGGRNTEAFF
size: once; J: TRBJ1-1; V: TRBV7-2; D: .; length: 14; DNA: TGTGCCAGCAGCTGGGGACGGATGAACACTGAAGCTTTCTTT; CDR3: CASSWGRMNTEAFF
size: .; J: TRBJ2-1; V: TRBV6-2/TRBV6-3; D: .; length: 13; DNA: TGTGCCAGCAGGAGCCGGGCCAGCAATGAGCAGTTCTTC; CDR3: CASRSRASNEQFF
size: .; J: TRBJ2-1; V: TRBV24-1; D: TRBD1; length: 15; DNA: TGTGCCACCAGTGATTTTTACAGGGGGCGAAATGAGCAGTTCTTC; CDR3: CATSDFYRGRNEQFF
size: .; J: TRBJ1-1; V: TRBV5-1; D: .; length: 16; DNA: TGCGCCAGCAGCTTGGGGAGCTTGGGGGCAAGCACTGAAGCTTTCTTT; CDR3: CASSLGSLGASTEAFF
size: few; J: TRBJ2-2; V: TRBV7-9; D: TRBD2; length: 16; DNA: TGTGCCAGCAGCTTGAGCGGGGGAGGAATAACCGGGGAGCTGTTTTTT; CDR3: CASSLSGGGITGELFF
size: .; J: TRBJ2-1; V: TRBV29-1; D: .; length: 13; DNA: TGCAGCGTCCATCGACGGACAGACAATGAGCAGTTCTTC; CDR3: CSVHRRTDNEQFF
size: few; J: TRBJ1-2; V: TRBV5-6; D: .; length: 14; DNA: TGTGCCAGCAGCTTGGTAGGGGGGCCCTATGGCTACACCTTC; CDR3: CASSLVGGPYGYTF
size: .; J: TRBJ2-1; V: TRBV24-1; D: TRBD1; length: 13; DNA: TGTGCCACCCTAGGACAGGGGGCAAATGAGCAGTTCTTC; CDR3: CATLGQGANEQFF
size: many; J: TRBJ2-1; V: TRBV20-1; D: TRBD2; length: 14; DNA: TGCAGTGCTAGAGATCTGACTAGCGGGAATGAGCAGTTCTTC; CDR3: CSARDLTSGNEQFF
size: many; J: TRBJ2-1; V: TRBV6-4; D: TRBD2; length: 15; DNA: TGTGCCAGCAGTCCTAGCGGGGGGTCAAACAATGAGCAGTTCTTC; CDR3: CASSPSGGSNNEQFF
size: few; J: TRBJ2-3; V: TRBV28; D: TRBD2; length: 15; DNA: TGTGCCAGCTATAAAGGGCGGGGGTACACAGATACGCAGTATTTT; CDR3: CASYKGRGYTDTQYF
size: .; J: TRBJ1-5; V: TRBV11-3; D: TRBD1; length: 18; DNA: TGTGCCAGCAGCTTAGTCCCTCACAGGGGGGAGGCTTATCAGCCCCAGCATTTT; CDR3: CASSLVPHRGEAYQPQHF
size: few; J: TRBJ1-4; V: TRBV4-2; D: .; length: 17; DNA: TGTGCCAGCAGCCACGGCGGGGGGGGACAAGAAAAAGAAAAACTGTTTTTT; CDR3: CASSHGGGGQEKEKLFF
size: .; J: TRBJ2-1; V: TRBV4-2; D: TRBD1; length: 19; DNA: TGTGCCAGCAGCCCGGACAGGGGGCGTAAACCCCCGTCCTACAATGAGCAGTTCTTC; CDR3: CASSPDRGRKPPSYNEQFF
size: many; J: TRBJ2-7; V: TRBV20-1; D: .; length: 12; DNA: TGCAGTGCTAGATCCGGGCAATACGAGCAGTACTTC; CDR3: CSARSGQYEQYF
size: many; J: TRBJ2-5; V: TRBV30; D: .; length: 12; DNA: TGTGCCTGGAGTGGGGGAGAAGAGACCCAGTACTTC; CDR3: CAWSGGEETQYF
size: once; J: TRBJ2-1; V: TRBV5-5; D: TRBD1; length: 18; DNA: TGTGCCAGCAGCTTGGCCGGGACAGACTATACCGGCTACAATGAGCAGTTCTTC; CDR3: CASSLAGTDYTGYNEQFF
size: .; J: TRBJ2-1; V: TRBV20-1; D: .; length: 16; DNA: TGCAGTGCTAGAGGGTTTCCTCATAGCTCCTACAATGAGCAGTTCTTC; CDR3: CSARGFPHSSYNEQFF
size: .; J: TRBJ2-3; V: TRBV6-1; D: .; length: 14; DNA: TGTGCCAGCAGTGAAATCCAGCAACCAGATACGCAGTATTTT; CDR3: CASSEIQQPDTQYF
size: .; J: TRBJ2-1; V: TRBV24-1; D: .; length: 13; DNA: TGTGCCACCAGTGATTTTGGGAGCGATGAGCAGTTCTTC; CDR3: CATSDFGSDEQFF
size: few; J: TRBJ2-3; V: TRBV4-2; D: .; length: 16; DNA: TGTGCCAGCAGCCAAGGGTCTCGGGGGGCCACAGATACGCAGTATTTT; CDR3: CASSQGSRGATDTQYF
size: .; J: TRBJ2-7; V: TRBV11-1; D: .; length: 15; DNA: TGTTCCAGCAGCTCTATTAGCGGCACTACCTACGAGCAGTACTTC; CDR3: CSSSSISGTTYEQYF
size: few; J: TRBJ2-3; V: TRBV7-7; D: .; length: 14; DNA: TGTGCCAGCAGCCCAACCCGGGGTACAGATACGCAGTATTTT; CDR3: CASSPTRGTDTQYF
size: many; J: TRBJ2-7; V: TRBV11-2; D: .; length: 15; DNA: TGTGCCAGCAGCTTGACAGAAGAATTCTCCTACGAGCAGTACTTC; CDR3: CASSLTEEFSYEQYF
size: .; J: TRBJ2-1; V: TRBV4-3; D: TRBD2; length: 13; DNA: TGCGCCAGCAGCAAGGGACTAGCGAATGAGCAGTTCTTC; CDR3: CASSKGLANEQFF
size: few; J: TRBJ1-1; V: TRBV4-3; D: .; length: 13; DNA: TGCGCCAGCAGCCAGACAACTTCAGCTGAAGCTTTCTTT; CDR3: CASSQTTSAEAFF
size: many; J: TRBJ1-1; V: TRBV29-1; D: TRBD1; length: 13; DNA: TGCAGCGTACAGGGGGCTGGAGGGACTGAAGCTTTCTTT; CDR3: CSVQGAGGTEAFF
size: many; J: TRBJ2-7; V: TRBV9; D: .; length: 14; DNA: TGTGCCAGCAGCGGTGGGACTGACCTACGAGAGCAGTACTTC; CDR3: CASSGGTDLREQYF
size: .; J: TRBJ2-7; V: TRBV5-1; D: .; length: 12; DNA: TGCGCCAGCAGCGCTAGCACCTACGAGCAGTACTTC; CDR3: CASSASTYEQYF
size: many; J: TRBJ2-7; V: TRBV28; D: .; length: 15; DNA: TGTGCCAGCAGTCCTCCCCGGACTTCCTCCCCTAGGGGGTACTTC; CDR3: CASSPPRTSSPRGYF
size: few; J: TRBJ2-7; V: TRBV12-3/TRBV12-4; D: .; length: 14; DNA: TGTGCCAGCAGTTATACAGGGACCACCTACGAGCAGTACTTC; CDR3: CASSYTGTTYEQYF